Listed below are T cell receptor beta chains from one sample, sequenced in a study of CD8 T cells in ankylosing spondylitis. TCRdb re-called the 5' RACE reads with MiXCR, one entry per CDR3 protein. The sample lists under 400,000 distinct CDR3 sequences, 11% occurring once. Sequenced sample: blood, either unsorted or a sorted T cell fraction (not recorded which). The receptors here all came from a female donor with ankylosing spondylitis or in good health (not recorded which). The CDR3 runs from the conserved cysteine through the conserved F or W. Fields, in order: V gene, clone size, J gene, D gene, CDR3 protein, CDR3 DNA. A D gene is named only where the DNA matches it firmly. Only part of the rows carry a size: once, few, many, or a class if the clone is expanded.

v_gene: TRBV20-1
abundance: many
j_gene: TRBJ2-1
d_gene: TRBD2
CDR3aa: CSARERGLAIYNEQFF
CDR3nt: TGCAGTGCTAGAGAGCGAGGACTAGCTATTTACAATGAGCAGTTCTTC

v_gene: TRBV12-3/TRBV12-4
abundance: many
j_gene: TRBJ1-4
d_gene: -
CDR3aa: CASSSQGSLNEKLFF
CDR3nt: TGTGCCAGCAGTTCACAGGGCAGCTTAAATGAAAAACTGTTTTTT

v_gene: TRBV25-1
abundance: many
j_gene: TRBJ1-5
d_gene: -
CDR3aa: CASTPNNRDNYSNQPQHF
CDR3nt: TGTGCCAGCACCCCGAATAACCGGGACAACTATAGCAATCAGCCCCAGCATTTT

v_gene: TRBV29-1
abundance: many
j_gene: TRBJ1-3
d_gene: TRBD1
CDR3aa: CSAEGAGGNTIYF
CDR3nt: TGCAGCGCTGAGGGGGCAGGTGGAAACACCATATATTTT

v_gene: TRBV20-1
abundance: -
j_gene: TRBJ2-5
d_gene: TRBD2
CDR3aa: CSATDRTSGGREETQYF
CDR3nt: TGCAGTGCTACCGATAGGACTAGCGGGGGAAGGGAAGAGACCCAGTACTTC

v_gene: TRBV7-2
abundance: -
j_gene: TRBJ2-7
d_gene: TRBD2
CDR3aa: CASSLTGLAIYEQYF
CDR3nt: TGTGCCAGCAGCTTAACGGGACTAGCGATCTACGAGCAGTACTTC

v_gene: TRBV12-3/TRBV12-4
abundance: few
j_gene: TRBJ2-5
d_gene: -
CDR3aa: CASRLVFQETQYF
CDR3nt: TGTGCCAGCAGACTAGTCTTCCAAGAGACCCAGTACTTC

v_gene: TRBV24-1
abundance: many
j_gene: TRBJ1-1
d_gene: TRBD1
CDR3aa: CATRPGQGRNTEAFF
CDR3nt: TGTGCCACCAGGCCGGGACAGGGACGGAACACTGAAGCTTTCTTT

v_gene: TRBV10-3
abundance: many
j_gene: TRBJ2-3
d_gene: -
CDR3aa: CAISEPTGTVRYF
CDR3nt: TGTGCCATCAGTGAGCCCACGGGGACCGTAAGGTATTTT

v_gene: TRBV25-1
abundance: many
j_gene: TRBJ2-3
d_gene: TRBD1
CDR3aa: CASRQTGGGSDTQYF
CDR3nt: TGTGCCAGCAGACAGACAGGGGGCGGTTCAGATACGCAGTATTTT

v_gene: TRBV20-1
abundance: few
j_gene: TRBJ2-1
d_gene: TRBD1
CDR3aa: CSARDGDRINNEQFF
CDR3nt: TGCAGTGCTAGAGATGGGGACAGGATAAACAATGAGCAGTTCTTC

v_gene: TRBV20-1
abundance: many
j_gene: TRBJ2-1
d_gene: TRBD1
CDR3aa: CSAGTVTYNEQFF
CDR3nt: TGCAGTGCAGGGACAGTGACCTACAATGAGCAGTTCTTC

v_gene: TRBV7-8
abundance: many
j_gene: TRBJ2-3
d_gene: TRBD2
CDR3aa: CASSLAPPGGYGDTQYF
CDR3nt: TGTGCCAGCAGCTTAGCCCCTCCGGGGGGATACGGAGATACGCAGTATTTT

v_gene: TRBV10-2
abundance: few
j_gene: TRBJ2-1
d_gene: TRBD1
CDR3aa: CASTQTGGPYNEQFF
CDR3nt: TGCGCCAGCACACAGACAGGGGGCCCCTACAATGAGCAGTTCTTC

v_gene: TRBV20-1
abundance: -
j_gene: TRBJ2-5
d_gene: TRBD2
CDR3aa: CCARDPLSGRLQETQYF
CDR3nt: TGCTGTGCTAGAGATCCCCTCAGCGGGAGGCTTCAAGAGACCCAGTACTTC

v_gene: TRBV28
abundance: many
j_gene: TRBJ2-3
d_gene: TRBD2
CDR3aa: CASSFGSHGGWADTQYF
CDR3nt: TGTGCCAGCAGTTTTGGCTCTCACGGGGGGTGGGCAGATACGCAGTATTTT

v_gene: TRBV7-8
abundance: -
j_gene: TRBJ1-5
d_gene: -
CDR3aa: CASSLKGWGDSNQPQHF
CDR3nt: TGTGCCAGCAGCTTAAAGGGGTGGGGGGATAGCAATCAGCCCCAGCATTTT

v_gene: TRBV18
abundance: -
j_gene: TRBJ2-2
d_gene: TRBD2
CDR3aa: CASSPLALAGGPSTGELFF
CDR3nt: TGTGCCAGCTCACCACTTGCCCTAGCGGGAGGCCCTAGCACCGGGGAGCTGTTTTTT